This T cell receptor (beta chain) was documented in a study of blood T cell repertoires in COVID-19. Across the whole study: PBMCs, B-cell-depleted T cells, or T cells provided the cDNA or gDNA that made up the material.

This CDR3 has 14 amino acids. CDR1 and CDR2 (germline): SEHNR, FQNEAQ (reference sequence). The V end was cut by 6 bases, the J end by 5 bases, with 13 bases between. In the original processing: Reference gene primer amplification gave nucleated cell count estimates. Only in-frame clones appear in the TCRdb table, and some are missing; sequencing was by immunoSEQ multiplex PCR. D and trimming come from the DNA, and the V and J calls and clone size come from that table. The sample shows hundreds of thousands of clones, roughly 87% of them seen only once. Participants were aged about 18 to 89 years from more than 20 US areas.

The material sequenced was PBMCs or T cells enriched from blood (not recorded which). The rearrangement joins TRBV7-9 to TRBJ2-2; TRBD2 is a possible D gene (5 bases). The TCR comes from a woman younger than 30 with acute COVID-19. CDR3 sequence: CASRLELRTGELFF. CDR3 in DNA: TGTGCCAGCAGACTAGAGTTGCGAACCGGGGAGCTGTTTTTT.